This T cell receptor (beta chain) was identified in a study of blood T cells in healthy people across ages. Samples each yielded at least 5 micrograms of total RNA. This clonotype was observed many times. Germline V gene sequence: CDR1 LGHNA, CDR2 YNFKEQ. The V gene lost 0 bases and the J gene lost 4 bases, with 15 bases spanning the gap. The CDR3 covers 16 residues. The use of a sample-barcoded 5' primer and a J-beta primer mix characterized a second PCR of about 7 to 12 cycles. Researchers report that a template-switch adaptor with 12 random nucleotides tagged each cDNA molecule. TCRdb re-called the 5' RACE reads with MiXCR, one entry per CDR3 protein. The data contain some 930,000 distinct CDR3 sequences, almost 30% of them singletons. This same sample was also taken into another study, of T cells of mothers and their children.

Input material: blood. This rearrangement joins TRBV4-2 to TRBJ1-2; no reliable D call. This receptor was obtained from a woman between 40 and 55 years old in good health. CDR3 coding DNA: TGTGCCAGCAGCCAAGATTTGAAGGGTTTTTCCTATGGCTACACCTTC. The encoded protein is CASSQDLKGFSYGYTF.